This T cell receptor beta chain was documented in a study of cytomegalovirus exposure and HLA in healthy donors. Background on the study: The same platform as the roughly 670 first-cohort repertoires was used for the 120 validation repertoires, a later analysis reported. General study results and limits: Altogether, around 160 TCR beta chains were recorded as cytomegalovirus-associated. According to reports, the classifier identified cytomegalovirus status with high specificity and sensitivity. Most observed TCR sequences were rare, whereas some public TCRs were detected in many donors.

The CDR3 totals 13 residues. Germline-derived CDR1 and CDR2 are SGDLS and YYNGEE. V lost 3 bases, J lost 2 bases, and 9 bases lay in between. As concerns this clone: Its antigen remains unknown.

The method was immunoSEQ multiplex PCR; TCRdb's version includes in-frame clones alone and lacks a portion of them. This sample has some 130,000 clones, with just under 85% found just once. The TCR was taken from a man in his thirties or forties in good health and CMV-seropositive. The chain joins TRBV9 to TRBJ2-7; D not resolved. Sequencing was carried out using PBMCs. The CDR3 is CASSDGSTYEQYF. In nucleotides, the CDR3 is TGTGCCAGCAGCGACGGGTCAACCTACGAGCAGTACTTC.